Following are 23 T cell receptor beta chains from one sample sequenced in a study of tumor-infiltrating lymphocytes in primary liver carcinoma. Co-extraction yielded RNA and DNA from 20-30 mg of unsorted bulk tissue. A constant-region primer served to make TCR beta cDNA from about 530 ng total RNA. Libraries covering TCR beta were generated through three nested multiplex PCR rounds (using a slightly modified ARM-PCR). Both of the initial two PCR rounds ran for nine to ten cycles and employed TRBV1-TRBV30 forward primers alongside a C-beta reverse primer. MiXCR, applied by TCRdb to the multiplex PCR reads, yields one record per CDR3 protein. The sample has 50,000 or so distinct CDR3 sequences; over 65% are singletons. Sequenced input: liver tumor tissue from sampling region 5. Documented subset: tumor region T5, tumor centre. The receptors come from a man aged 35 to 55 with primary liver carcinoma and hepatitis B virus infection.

The CDR3 coding sequence is TGTGCCAGCAGCGCGGTACTAGCGGTCTCCCCGGCCGGGGAGCTGTTTTTT. This codes for CASSAVLAVSPAGELFF. V gene TRBV11-2 combines with J gene TRBJ2-2; 8 bases agree with TRBD2. V lost 5 bases and J lost 6; bases outside the gene matches: 14. Germline CDR1 reads SGHAT; CDR2 reads FQNNGV. CDR3 length: 17 amino acids. The full variable domain, completed using reference TRBV11-2 and TRBJ2-2, is EAGVAQSPRYKIIEKRQSVAFWCNPISGHATLYWYQQILGQGPKLLIQFQNNGVVDDSQLPKDRFSAERLKGVDSTLKIQPAKLEDSAVYLCASSAVLAVSPAGELFFGEGSRLTVL.

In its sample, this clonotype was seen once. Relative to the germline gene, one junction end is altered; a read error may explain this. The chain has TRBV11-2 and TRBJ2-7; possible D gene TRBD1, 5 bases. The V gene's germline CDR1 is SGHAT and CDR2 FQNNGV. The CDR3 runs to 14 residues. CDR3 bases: TGTGCCAGAAGCTCTAACAGGTACTCCCACAAGCAGTACTTC. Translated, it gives CARSSNRYSHKQYF.

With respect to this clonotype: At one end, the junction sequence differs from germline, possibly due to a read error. CDR3 sequence reads: CASSSQGPLDDEQFF. The CDR3 region has the DNA TGTGCCAGCAGCTCCCAGGGACCGCTGGACGATGAGCAGTTTTTC. The chain links TRBV11-1 to TRBJ2-1; D could derive from TRBD1 or TRBD2 (5 bases each). The CDR3 totals 15 residues. Germline V CDR1 and CDR2: SGHAT, FQDESV (reference sequence). The full variable domain, completed using reference TRBV11-1 and TRBJ2-1, is EAEVAQSPRYKITEKSQAVAFWCDPISGHATLYWYRQILGQGPELLVQFQDESVVDDSQLPKDRFSAERLKGVDSTLKIQPAELGDSAMYLCASSSQGPLDDEQFFGPGTRLTVL.

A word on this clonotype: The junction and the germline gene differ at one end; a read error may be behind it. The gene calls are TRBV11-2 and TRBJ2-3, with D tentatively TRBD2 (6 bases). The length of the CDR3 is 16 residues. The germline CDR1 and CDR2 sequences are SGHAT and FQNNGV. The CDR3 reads CASSRETGRIGGTQYF. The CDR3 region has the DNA TGTGCTAGCAGCCGGGAAACTGGGAGGATCGGAGGTACGCAGTATTTT.

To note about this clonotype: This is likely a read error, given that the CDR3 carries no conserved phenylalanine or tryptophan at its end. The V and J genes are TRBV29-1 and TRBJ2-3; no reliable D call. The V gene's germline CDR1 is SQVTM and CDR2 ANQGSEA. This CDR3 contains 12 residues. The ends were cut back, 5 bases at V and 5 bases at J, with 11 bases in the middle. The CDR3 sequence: CSVNSAIDTQYL. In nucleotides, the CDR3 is TGCAGCGTTAACTCAGCGATAGATACGCAGTATCTT.

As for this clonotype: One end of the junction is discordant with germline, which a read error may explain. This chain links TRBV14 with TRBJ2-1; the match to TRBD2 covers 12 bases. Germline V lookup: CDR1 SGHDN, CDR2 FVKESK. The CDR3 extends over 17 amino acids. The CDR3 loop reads CASSQDLPTSGRNERFF. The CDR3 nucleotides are TGTGCCAGCAGCCAAGATCTCCCGACTAGCGGGAGAAATGAGCGGTTCTTC.

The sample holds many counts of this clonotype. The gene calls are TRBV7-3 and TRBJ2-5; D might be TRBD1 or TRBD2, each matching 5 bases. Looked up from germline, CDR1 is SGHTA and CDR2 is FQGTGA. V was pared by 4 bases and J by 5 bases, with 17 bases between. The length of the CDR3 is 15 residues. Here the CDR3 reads CASSSGPGLGETQYF. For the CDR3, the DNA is TGTGCCAGCAGCTCGGGACCAGGATTAGGCGAGACCCAGTACTTC.

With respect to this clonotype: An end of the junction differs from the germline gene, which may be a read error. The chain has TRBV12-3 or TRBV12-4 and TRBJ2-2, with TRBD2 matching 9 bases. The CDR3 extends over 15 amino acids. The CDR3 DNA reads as TGTGCCAGCAGAGCAGGGACTAGCCAAGTCGGGGGGCTGTTTTTT. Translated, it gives CASRAGTSQVGGLFF.

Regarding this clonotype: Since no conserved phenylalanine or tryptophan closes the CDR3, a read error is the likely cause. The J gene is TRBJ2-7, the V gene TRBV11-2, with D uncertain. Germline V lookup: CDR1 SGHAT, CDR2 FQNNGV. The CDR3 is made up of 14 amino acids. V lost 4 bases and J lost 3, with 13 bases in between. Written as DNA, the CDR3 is TGTGCCAGCAGCTCTAACTGGAACTTCTACGAGCAGTACTCC. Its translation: CASSSNWNFYEQYS.

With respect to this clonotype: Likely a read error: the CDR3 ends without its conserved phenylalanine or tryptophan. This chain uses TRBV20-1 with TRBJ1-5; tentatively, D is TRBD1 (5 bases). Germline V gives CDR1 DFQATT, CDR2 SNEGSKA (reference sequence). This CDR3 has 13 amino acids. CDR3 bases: TGCAGTGCTAGGGGACTTAGCAATCTGCCCCAGCATTTG. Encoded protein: CSARGLSNLPQHL.

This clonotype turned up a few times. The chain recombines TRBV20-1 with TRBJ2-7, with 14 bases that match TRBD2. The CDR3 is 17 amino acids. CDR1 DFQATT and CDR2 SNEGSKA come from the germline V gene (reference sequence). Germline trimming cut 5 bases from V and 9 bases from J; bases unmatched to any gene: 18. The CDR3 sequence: CSASPGTGGLAGAGQYF. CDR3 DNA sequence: TGCAGTGCTTCGCCCGGGACAGGGGGACTAGCGGGAGCGGGGCAGTACTTC.

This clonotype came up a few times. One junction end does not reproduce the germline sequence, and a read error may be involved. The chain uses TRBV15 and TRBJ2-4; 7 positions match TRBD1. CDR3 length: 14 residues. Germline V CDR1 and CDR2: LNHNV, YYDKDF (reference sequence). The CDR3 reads CATSGTGARHIQCF. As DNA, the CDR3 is TGTGCCACCAGCGGCACAGGGGCAAGGCACATTCAGTGCTTC.

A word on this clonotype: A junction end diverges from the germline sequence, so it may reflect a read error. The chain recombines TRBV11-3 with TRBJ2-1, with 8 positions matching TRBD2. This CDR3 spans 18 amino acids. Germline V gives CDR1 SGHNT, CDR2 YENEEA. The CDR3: CASSLRSLTGGSYNEQFF. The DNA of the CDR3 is TGTGCCAGCAGCTTAAGATCCCTAACGGGAGGGTCCTACAATGAACAGTTCTTC.

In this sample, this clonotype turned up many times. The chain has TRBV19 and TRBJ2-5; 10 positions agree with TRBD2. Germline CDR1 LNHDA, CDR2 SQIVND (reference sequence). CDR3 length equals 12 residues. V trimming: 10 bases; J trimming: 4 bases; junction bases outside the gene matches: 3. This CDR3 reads CATRLAGETQYF. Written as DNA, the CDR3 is TGTGCCACTCGACTAGCGGGAGAGACCCAGTACTTC. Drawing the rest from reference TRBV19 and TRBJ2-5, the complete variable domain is DGGITQSPKYLFRKEGQNVTLSCEQNLNHDAMYWYRQDPGQGLRLIYYSQIVNDFQKGDIAEGYSVSREKKESFPLTVTSAQKNPTAFYLCATRLAGETQYFGPGTRLLVL.

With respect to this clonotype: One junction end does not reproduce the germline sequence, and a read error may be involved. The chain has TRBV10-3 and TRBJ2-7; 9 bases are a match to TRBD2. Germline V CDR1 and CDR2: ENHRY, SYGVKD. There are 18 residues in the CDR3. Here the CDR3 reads CATRAPPGTSLTSSEQYF. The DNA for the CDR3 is TGTGCCACCAGGGCTCCCCCCGGGACTAGCCTTACGTCTAGCGAGCAGTATTTC.

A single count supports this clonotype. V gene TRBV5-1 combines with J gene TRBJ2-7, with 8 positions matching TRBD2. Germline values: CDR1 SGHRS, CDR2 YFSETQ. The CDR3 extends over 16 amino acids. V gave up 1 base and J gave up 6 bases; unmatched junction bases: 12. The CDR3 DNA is TGCGCCAGCAGCTTGACCTTTGGCGGGGGGTCGCGCGAGCAGTACTTC. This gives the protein CASSLTFGGGSREQYF.

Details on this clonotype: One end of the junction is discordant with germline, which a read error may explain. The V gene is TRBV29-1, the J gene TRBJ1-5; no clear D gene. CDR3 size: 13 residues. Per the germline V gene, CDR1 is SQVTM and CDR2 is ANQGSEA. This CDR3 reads CGVAEQINQPQHF. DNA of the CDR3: TGCGGCGTTGCCGAACAGATTAATCAGCCCCAGCATTTT.

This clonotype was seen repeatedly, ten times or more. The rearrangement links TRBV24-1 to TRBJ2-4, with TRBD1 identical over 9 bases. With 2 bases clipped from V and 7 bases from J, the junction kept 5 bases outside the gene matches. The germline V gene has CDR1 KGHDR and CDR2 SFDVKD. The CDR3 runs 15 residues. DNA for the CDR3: TGTGCCACCAGTGATTCGACAGGGGGGGTGAACATTCAGTACTTC. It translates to CATSDSTGGVNIQYF.

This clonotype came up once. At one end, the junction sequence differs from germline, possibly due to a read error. The CDR3 loop is CVSSLDAVGFYEQYF. The DNA of the CDR3 is TGCGTCAGCAGCTTGGATGCAGTGGGCTTCTACGAGCAGTACTTC. V is TRBV5-1 and J is TRBJ2-7; D gene uncertain. The CDR3 contains 15 residues. Germline lookup yields CDR1 SGHRS and CDR2 YFSETQ.

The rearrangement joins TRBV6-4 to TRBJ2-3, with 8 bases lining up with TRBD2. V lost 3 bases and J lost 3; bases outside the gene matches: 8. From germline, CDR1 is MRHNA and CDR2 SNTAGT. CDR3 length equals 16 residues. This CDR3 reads CASSESQSGSTDTQYF. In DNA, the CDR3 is TGTGCCAGCAGTGAATCACAGAGCGGGAGTACAGATACGCAGTATTTT.

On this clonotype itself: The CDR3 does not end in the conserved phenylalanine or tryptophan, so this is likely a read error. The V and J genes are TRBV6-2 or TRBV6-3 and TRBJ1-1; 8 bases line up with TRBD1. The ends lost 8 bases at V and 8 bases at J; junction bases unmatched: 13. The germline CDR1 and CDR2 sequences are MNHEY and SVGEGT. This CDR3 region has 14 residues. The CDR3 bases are TGTGCCAGCGGTTCTCTAAGGACAGGGACAGAAGCTTTCTCT. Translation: CASGSLRTGTEAFS.

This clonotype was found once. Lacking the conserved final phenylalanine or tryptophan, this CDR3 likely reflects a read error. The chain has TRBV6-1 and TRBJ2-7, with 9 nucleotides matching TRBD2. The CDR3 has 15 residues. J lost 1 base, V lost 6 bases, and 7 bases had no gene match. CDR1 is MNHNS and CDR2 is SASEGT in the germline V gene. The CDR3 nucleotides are TGTGCCAGCAGAGTCTCGACTAGCGGATCCTACGAGCAGTACCTC. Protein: CASRVSTSGSYEQYL.

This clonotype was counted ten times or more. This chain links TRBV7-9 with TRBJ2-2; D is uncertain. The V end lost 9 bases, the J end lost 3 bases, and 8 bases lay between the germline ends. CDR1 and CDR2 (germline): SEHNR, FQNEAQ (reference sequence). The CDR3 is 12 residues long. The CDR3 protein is CARIRDTGELFF. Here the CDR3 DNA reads TGTGCCAGGATACGGGACACCGGGGAGCTGTTTTTT.